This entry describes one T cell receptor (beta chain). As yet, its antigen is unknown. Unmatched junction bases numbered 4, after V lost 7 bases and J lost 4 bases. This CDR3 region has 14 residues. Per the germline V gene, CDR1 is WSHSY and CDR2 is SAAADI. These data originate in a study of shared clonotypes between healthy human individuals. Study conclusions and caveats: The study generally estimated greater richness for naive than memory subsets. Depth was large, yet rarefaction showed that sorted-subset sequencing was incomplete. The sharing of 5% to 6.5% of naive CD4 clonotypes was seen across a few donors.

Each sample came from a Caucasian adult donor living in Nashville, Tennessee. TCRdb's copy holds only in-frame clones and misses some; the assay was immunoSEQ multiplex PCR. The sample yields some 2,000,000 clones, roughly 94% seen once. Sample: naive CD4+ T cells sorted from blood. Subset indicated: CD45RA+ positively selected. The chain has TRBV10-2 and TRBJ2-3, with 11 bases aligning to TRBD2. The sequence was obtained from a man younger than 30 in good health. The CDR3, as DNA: TGCGCCAGCACCCTAGCGGGGGGTGCAGATACGCAGTATTTT. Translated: CASTLAGGADTQYF.